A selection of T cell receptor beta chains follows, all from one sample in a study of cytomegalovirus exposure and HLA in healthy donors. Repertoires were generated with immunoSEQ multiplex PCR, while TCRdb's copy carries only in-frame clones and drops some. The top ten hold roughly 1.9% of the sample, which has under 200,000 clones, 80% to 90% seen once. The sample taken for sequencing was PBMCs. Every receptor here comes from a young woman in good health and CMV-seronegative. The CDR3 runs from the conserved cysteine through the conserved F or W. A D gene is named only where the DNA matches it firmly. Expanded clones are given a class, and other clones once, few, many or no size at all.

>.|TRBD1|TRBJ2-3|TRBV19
TGTGCCAGTAGGATAACAGGGGCCACAGATACGCAGTATTTT
CASRITGATDTQYF
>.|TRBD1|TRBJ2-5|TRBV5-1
TGCGCCAGCAGCTTGGGAGGGGGCGAAGAGACCCAGTACTTC
CASSLGGGEETQYF
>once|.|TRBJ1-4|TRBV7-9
TGTGCCAGCAGCTTATCGGGATTTAATGAAAAACTGTTTTTT
CASSLSGFNEKLFF
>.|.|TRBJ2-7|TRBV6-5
TGTGCCAGCAGGAGACAGGCCCTAAACTACGAGCAGTACTTC
CASRRQALNYEQYF
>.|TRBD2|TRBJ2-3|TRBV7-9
TGTGCCAGCAGCTACACTAGCGGGAGGGCCATCACGCAGTATTTT
CASSYTSGRAITQYF
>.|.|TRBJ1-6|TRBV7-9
TGTGCCAGCAGCTTAGGGACCTCGGGACAACACTTT
CASSLGTSGQHF
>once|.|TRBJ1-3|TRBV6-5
TGTGCCAGCAGTTACTCGACAGTTAACTCTGGAAACACCATATATTTT
CASSYSTVNSGNTIYF
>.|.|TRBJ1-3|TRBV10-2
TGCGCCAGCAGTCACGGGGGTTCGTCTGGAAACACCATATATTTT
CASSHGGSSGNTIYF
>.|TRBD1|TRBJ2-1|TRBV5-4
TGTGCCAGCAGCGTGGACAGGGTTGGGAATGAGCAGTTCTTC
CASSVDRVGNEQFF
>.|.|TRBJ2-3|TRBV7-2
TGTGCCAGCAGCTTTTATTTCTTCCCGGATACGCAGTATTTT
CASSFYFFPDTQYF